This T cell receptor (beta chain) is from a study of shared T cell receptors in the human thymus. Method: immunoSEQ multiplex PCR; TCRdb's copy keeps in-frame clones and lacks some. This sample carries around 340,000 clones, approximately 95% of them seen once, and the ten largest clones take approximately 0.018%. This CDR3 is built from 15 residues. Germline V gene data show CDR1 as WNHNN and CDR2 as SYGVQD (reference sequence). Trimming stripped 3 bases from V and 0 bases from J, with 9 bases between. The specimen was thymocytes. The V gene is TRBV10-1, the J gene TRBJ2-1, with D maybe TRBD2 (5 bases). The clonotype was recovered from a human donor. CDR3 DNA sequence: TGCGCCAGCAGTGATTCGCGGGCCTCCTACAATGAGCAGTTCTTC. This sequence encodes CASSDSRASYNEQFF.